This is a list of T cell receptor beta chains from one sample in a study of cytomegalovirus exposure and HLA in healthy donors. The data were produced by immunoSEQ multiplex PCR, yet TCRdb's version contains in-frame clones alone and is incomplete. The sample yields roughly 120,000 clones, about 78% seen once. Material for sequencing was PBMCs. Receptor source: a woman between 40 and 55 years old in good health and CMV-seropositive. CDR3s leave out the opening cysteine and the closing phenylalanine or tryptophan.

J,length,V,CDR3
TRBJ1-1,11,TRBV7-9,ASSPGQNTEAF
TRBJ1-2,16,TRBV4-1,ASSQDVDATGLFYGYT
TRBJ2-5,14,TRBV7-2,ASSLASASGQETQY
TRBJ2-7,14,TRBV23-1,ASSQSRGAGDYEQY
TRBJ2-7,13,TRBV10-1,AQQWGPGEGYEQY
TRBJ1-1,12,TRBV2,ATGQGVMNTEAF
TRBJ1-4,13,TRBV6-4,ASSDPWTGVFKLF
TRBJ2-5,11,TRBV5-1,ASSLGRQETQY
TRBJ2-2,10,TRBV6-5,ASSYPHGELF
TRBJ1-2,13,TRBV18,ASSPGQELNYGYT
TRBJ1-1,14,TRBV11-2,ASSLGSVAGGTEAF
TRBJ2-2,11,TRBV4-1,ASSEAGLPELF
TRBJ1-2,13,TRBV5-6,ASNTIPDRVGGYT
TRBJ2-3,12,TRBV5-1,ASSFRDRTDTQY
TRBJ2-6,13,TRBV29-1,SVEGTGTGANVLT
TRBJ1-5,15,TRBV7-9,ASSLGGGGTGNQPQH
TRBJ1-2,12,TRBV12-5,ASGPQGAVGGYT
TRBJ1-1,11,TRBV7-9,ASSFTANTEAF
TRBJ1-1,11,TRBV6-5,ASTREVNTEAF
TRBJ2-1,13,TRBV5-1,ASSLQGSGVDEQF
TRBJ2-7,15,TRBV29-1,SVEDLQGGVFLLNEY
TRBJ2-7,12,TRBV2,ASSELGGGGEQY
TRBJ2-5,11,TRBV7-9,ASSRGAQETQY
TRBJ1-5,13,TRBV2,ASSVGLHPNQPQH
TRBJ1-2,10,TRBV29-1,SVEWQGYGYT
TRBJ2-7,13,TRBV11-3,ASSRRQGRSYEQY
TRBJ2-5,13,TRBV4-3,ASSQGQGAGETQY
TRBJ2-7,17,TRBV11-2,ASSPPGLAGAKGGHEQY
TRBJ1-6,13,TRBV4-1,ASSQRDRDNSPLH
TRBJ1-2,13,TRBV4-2,ASSQVGGAYYGYT
TRBJ2-3,13,TRBV7-2,ASSLAGAQGDTQY
TRBJ2-7,13,TRBV5-6,ASSRRDRAAYEQY
TRBJ2-2,14,TRBV18,ASSARGGTNTGELF
TRBJ2-1,11,TRBV6-5,ASRGTGRVEQF
TRBJ1-2,14,TRBV10-3,AISDSSRRGNYGYT
TRBJ1-3,13,TRBV6-5,ASSPDGHSGNTIY
TRBJ1-2,13,TRBV29-1,SVDAGQATHYGYT